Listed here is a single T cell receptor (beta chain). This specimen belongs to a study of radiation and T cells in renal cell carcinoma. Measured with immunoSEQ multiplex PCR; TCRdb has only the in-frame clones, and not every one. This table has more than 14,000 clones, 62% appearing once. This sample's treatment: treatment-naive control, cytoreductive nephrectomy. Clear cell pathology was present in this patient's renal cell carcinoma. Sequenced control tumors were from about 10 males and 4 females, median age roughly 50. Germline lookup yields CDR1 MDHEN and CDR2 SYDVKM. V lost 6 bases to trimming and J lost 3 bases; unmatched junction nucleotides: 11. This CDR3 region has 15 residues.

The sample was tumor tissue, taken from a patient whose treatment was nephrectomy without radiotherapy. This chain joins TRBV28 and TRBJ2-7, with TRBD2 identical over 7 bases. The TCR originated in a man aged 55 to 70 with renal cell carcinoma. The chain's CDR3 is CASRPTSGMDYEQYF. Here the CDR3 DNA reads TGTGCCAGCAGGCCGACGAGCGGGATGGACTACGAGCAGTACTTC.